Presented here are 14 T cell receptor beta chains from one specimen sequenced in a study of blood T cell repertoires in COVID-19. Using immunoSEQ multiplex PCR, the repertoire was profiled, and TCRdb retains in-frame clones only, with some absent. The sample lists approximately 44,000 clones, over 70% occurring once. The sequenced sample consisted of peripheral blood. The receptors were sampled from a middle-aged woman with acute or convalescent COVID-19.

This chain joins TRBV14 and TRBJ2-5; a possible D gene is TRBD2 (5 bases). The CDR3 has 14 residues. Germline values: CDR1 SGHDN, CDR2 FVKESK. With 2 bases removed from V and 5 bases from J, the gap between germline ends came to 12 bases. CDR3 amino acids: CASSQRRIGETQYF. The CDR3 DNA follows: TGTGCCAGCAGCCAAAGGAGGATAGGGGAGACCCAGTACTTC.

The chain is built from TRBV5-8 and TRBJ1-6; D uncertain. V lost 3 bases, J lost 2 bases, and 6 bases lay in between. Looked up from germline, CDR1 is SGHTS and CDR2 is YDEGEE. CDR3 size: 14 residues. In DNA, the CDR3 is TGTGCCAGCAGCTATCGTGCCTATAATTCACCCCTCCACTTT. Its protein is CASSYRAYNSPLHF.

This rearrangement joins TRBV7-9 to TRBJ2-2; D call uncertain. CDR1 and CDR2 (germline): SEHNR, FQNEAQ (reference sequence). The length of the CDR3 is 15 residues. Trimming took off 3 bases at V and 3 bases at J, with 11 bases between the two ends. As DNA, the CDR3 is TGTGCCAGCAGCTTCTTAGTGTCTTACACCGGGGAGCTGTTTTTT. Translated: CASSFLVSYTGELFF.

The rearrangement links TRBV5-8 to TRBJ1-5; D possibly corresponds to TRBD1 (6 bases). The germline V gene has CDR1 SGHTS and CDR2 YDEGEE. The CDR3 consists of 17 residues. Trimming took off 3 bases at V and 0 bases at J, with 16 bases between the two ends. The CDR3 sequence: CASSSGASGYSNQPQHF. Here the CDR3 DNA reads TGTGCCAGCAGCTCAGGGGCTTCAGGGTATAGCAATCAGCCCCAGCATTTT. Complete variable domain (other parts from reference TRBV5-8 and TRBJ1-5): EAGVTQSPTHLIKTRGQQATLRCSPISGHTSVYWYQQALGLGLQFLLWYDEGEERNRGNFPPRFSGRQFPNYSSELNVNALELEDSALYLCASSSGASGYSNQPQHFGDGTRLSIL.

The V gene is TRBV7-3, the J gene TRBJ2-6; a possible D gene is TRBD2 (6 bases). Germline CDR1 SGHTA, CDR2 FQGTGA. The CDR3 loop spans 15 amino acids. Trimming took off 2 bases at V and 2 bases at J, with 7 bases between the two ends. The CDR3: CASSLGGAGANVLTF. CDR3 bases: TGTGCCAGCAGCTTAGGAGGGGCTGGGGCCAACGTCCTGACTTTC. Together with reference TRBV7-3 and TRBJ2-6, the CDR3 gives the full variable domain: GAGVSQTPSNKVTEKGKYVELRCDPISGHTALYWYRQSLGQGPEFLIYFQGTGAADDSGLPNDRFFAVRPEGSVSTLKIQRTERGDSAVYLCASSLGGAGANVLTFGAGSRLTVL.

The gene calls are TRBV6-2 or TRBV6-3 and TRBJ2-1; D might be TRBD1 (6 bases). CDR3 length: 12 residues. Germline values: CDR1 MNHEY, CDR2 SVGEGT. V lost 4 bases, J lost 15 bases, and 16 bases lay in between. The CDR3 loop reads CASSSLQGGRFF. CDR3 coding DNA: TGTGCCAGCAGTTCCCTGCAAGGGGGACGGTTCTTC.

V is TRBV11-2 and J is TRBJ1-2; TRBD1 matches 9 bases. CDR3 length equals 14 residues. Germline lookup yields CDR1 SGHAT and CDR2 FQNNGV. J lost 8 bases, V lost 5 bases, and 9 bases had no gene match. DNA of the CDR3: TGTGCCAGCAGCGCCGCTGGGACAGGGATAGGCTACACCTTC. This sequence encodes CASSAAGTGIGYTF.

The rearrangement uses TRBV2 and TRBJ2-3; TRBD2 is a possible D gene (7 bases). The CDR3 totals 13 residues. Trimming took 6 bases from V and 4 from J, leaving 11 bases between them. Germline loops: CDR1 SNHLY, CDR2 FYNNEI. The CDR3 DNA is TGTGCCAGCAGCAAGGGGGGGGCAGATACGCAGTATTTT. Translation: CASSKGGADTQYF.

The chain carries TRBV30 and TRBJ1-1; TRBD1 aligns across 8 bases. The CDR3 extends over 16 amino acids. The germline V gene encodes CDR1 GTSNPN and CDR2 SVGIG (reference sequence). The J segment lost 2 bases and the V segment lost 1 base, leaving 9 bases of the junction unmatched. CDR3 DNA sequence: TGTGCCTGGAGTGGGGGGCCGACAGGGGCTAACACTGAAGCTTTCTTT. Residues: CAWSGGPTGANTEAFF.

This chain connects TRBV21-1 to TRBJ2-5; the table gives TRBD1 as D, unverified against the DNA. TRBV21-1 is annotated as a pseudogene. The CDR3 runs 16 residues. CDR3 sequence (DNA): TGTGCCAGCAGCAAAAGGTCCGAAAGGGGGAAAGAGACCCAGTACTTC. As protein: CASSKRSERGKETQYF.

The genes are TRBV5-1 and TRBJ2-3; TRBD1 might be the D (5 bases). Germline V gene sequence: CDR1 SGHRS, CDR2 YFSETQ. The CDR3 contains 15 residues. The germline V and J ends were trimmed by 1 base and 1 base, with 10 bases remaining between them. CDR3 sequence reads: CASSLWQGGTDTQYF. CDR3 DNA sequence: TGCGCCAGCAGCTTGTGGCAGGGCGGCACAGATACGCAGTATTTT.

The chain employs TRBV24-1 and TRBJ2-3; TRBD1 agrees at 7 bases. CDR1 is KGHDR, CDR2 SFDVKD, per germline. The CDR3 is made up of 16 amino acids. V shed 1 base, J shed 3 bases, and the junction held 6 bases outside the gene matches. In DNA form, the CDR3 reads TGTGCCACCAGTGATTTCGACAGGGCTGATACAGATACGCAGTATTTT. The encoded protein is CATSDFDRADTDTQYF.

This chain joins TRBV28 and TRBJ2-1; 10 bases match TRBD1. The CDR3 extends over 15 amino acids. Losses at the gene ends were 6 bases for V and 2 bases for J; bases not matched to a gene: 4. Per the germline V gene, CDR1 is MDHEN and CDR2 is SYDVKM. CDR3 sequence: CASRRTGGAYNEQFF. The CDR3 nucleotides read TGTGCCAGCAGGCGGACAGGGGGGGCCTACAATGAGCAGTTCTTC.

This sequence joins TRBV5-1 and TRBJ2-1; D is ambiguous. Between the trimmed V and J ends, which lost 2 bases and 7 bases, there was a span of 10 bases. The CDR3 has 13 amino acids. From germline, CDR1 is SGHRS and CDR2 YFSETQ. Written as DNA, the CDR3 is TGCGCCAGCAGCTTAGTCGCCACAAATGAGCAGTTCTTC. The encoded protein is CASSLVATNEQFF. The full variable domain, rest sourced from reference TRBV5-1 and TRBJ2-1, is KAGVTQTPRYLIKTRGQQVTLSCSPISGHRSVSWYQQTPGQGLQFLFEYFSETQRNKGNFPGRFSGRQFSNSRSEMNVSTLELGDSALYLCASSLVATNEQFFGPGTRLTVL.